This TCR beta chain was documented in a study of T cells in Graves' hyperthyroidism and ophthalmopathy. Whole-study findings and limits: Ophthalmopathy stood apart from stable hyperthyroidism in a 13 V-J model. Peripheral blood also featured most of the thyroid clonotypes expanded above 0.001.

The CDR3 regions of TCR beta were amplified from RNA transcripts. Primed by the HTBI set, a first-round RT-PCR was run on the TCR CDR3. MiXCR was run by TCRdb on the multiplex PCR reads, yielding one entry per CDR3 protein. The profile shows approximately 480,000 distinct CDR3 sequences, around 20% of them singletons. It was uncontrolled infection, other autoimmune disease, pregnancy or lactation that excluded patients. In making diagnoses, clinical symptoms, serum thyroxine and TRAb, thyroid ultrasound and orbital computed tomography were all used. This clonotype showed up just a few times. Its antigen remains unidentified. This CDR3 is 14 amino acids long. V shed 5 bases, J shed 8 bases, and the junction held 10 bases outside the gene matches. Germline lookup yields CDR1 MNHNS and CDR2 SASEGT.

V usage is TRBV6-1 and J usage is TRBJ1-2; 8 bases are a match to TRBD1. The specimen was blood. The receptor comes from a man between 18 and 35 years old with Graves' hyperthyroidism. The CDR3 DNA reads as TGTGCCAGCAGTCTCCGACAGGGGAATTTAGGCTACACCTTC. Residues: CASSLRQGNLGYTF.